This T cell receptor (beta chain) was sequenced for a study of T cell changes during pregnancy in multiple sclerosis. Assay: immunoSEQ multiplex PCR; the TCRdb copy retains only in-frame clones and omits some. The sample includes fewer than 40,000 clones, about nine tenths of them seen just once. V trimming: 3 bases; J trimming: 6 bases; junction bases outside the gene matches: 4. The CDR3 is 14 residues long. Germline V gives CDR1 MNHEY, CDR2 SMNVEV (reference sequence). The chain recombines TRBV27 with TRBJ2-4, with 8 bases aligning to TRBD1. Sequencing was performed on CD8+ T cells from peripheral blood mononuclear cells, taken in the first trimester of pregnancy. This TCR was sampled from a female donor with multiple sclerosis, enrolled in a pregnancy study. CDR3 in amino acids: CASSFGQGINIQYF. The CDR3 DNA is TGTGCCAGCAGTTTTGGACAGGGCATAAACATTCAGTACTTC.